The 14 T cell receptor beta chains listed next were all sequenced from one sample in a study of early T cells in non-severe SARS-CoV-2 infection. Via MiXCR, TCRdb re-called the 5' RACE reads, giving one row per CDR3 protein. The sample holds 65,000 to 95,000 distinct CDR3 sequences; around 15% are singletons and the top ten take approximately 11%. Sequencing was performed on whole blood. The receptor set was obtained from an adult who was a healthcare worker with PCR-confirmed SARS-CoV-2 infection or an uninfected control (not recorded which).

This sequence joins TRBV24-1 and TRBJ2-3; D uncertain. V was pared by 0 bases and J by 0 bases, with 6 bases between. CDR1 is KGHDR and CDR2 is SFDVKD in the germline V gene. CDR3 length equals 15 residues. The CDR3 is CATSDLQDSTDTQYF. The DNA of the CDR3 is TGTGCCACCAGTGATTTGCAAGATAGCACAGATACGCAGTATTTT.

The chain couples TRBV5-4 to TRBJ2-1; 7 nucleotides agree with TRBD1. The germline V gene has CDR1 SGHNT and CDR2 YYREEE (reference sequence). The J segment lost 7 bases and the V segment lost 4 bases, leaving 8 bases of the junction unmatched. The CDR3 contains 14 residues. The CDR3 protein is CASSHRDSWNEQFF. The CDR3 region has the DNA TGTGCCAGCAGCCATAGGGACAGCTGGAATGAGCAGTTCTTC.

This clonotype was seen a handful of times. For the CDR3, the DNA is TGTGCCATCGGTTCCGTCCCCCCCTCCACAGATACGCAGTATTTT. Protein sequence: CAIGSVPPSTDTQYF. The V gene is TRBV28, the J gene TRBJ2-3, with no clear D. The CDR3 contains 15 residues. Germline V gene sequence: CDR1 MDHEN, CDR2 SYDVKM. The V and J ends lost 10 bases and 2 bases respectively, with 19 bases between them.

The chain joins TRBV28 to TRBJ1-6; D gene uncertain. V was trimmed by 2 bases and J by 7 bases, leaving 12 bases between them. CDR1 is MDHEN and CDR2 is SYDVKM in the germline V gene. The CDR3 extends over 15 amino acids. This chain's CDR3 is CASSLGPGFNSPLHF. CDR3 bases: TGTGCCAGCAGTTTAGGACCTGGGTTCAATTCACCCCTCCACTTT.

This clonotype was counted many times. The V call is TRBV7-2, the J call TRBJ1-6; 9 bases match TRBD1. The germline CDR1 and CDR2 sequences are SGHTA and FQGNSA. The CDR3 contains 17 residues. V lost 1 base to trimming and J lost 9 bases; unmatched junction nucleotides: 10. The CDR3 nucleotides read TGTGCCAGCAGCTTAGACTGGACAGGGGTGTATGTTTCACCCCTCCACTTT. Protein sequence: CASSLDWTGVYVSPLHF.

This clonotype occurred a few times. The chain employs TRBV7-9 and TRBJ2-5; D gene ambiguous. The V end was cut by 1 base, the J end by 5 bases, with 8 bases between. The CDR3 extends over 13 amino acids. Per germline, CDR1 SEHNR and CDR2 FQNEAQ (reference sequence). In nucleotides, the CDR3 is TGTGCCAGCAGCTTAGATACACACGAGACCCAGTACTTC. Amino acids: CASSLDTHETQYF. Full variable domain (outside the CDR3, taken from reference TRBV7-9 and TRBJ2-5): DTGVSQNPRHKITKRGQNVTFRCDPISEHNRLYWYRQTLGQGPEFLTYFQNEAQLEKSRLLSDRFSAERPKGSFSTLEIQRTEQGDSAMYLCASSLDTHETQYFGPGTRLLVL.

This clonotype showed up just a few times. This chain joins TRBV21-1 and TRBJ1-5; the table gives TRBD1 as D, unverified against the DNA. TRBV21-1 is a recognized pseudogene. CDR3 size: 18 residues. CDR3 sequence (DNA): TGTGCCAGCAGGGCAGGGCTTCGAAGGCCGTATAGCAATCAGCCCCAGCATTTT. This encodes CASRAGLRRPYSNQPQHF.

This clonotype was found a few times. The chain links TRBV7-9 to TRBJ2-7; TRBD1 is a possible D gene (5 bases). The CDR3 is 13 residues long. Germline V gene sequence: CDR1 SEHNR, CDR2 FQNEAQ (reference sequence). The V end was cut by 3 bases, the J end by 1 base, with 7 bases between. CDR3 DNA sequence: TGTGCCAGCAGCTTGGACACATCCTACGAGCAGTACTTC. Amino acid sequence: CASSLDTSYEQYF.

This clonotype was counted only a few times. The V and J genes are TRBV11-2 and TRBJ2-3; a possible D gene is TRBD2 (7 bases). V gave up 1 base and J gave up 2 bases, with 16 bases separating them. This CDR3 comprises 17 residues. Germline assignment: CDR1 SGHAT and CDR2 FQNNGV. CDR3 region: CASSLGRGPENTDTQYF. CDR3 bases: TGTGCCAGCAGCTTAGGGCGGGGGCCGGAAAACACAGATACGCAGTATTTT.

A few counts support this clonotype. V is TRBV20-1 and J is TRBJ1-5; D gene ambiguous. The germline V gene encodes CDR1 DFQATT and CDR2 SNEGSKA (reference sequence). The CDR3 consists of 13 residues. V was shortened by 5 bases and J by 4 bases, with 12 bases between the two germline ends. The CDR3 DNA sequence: TGCAGTGCTTCTCCAGGTTTGAATCAGCCCCAGCATTTT. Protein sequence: CSASPGLNQPQHF.

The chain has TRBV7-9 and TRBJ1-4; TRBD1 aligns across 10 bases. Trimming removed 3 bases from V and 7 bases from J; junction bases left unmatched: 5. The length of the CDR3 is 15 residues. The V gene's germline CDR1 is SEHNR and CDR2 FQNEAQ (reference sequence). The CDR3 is CASSFETGGGEKLFF. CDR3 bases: TGTGCCAGCAGCTTTGAGACAGGGGGCGGTGAAAAACTGTTTTTT. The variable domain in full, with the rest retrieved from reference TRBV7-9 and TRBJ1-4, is DTGVSQNPRHKITKRGQNVTFRCDPISEHNRLYWYRQTLGQGPEFLTYFQNEAQLEKSRLLSDRFSAERPKGSFSTLEIQRTEQGDSAMYLCASSFETGGGEKLFFGSGTQLSVL.

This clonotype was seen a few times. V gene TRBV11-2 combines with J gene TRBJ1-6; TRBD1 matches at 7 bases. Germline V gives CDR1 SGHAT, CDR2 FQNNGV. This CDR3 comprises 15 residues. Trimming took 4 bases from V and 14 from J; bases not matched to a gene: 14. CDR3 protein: CASSYLRDSMVSLHF. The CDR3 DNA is TGTGCCAGCAGCTACCTACGGGACAGTATGGTTTCCCTCCACTTT.

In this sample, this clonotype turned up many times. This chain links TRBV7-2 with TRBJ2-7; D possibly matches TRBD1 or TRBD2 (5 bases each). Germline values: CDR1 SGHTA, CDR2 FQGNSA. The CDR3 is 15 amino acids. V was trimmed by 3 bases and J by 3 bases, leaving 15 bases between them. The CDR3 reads CASSFSGTPGYEQYF. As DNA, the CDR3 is TGTGCCAGCAGCTTTTCCGGGACGCCCGGCTACGAGCAGTACTTC.

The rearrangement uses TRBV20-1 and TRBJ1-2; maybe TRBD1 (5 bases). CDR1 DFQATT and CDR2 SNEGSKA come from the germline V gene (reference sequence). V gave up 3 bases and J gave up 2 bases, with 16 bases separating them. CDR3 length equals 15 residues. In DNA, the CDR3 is TGCAGTGCTAGGCGGCTGGGGGACCGAAACTATGGCTACACCTTC. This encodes CSARRLGDRNYGYTF.